This T cell receptor beta chain was identified in a study of control samples from healthy donors and cancer patients. Trimming shortened V by 5 bases and J by 0 bases, and 13 bases separated the two germline ends. This CDR3 comprises 15 residues. Germline CDR1 and CDR2: SGHRS and YFSETQ. Clones were sequenced by immunoSEQ multiplex PCR, and TCRdb holds only the in-frame ones, with some missing. The sample lists 95,000 to 130,000 clones, approximately 90% occurring once. The receptor's source is a woman between 70 and 85 years old in good health. The sample was blood. The V and J genes are TRBV5-1 and TRBJ2-3; D is undetermined. CDR3 bases: TGCGCCAGCAGTCAGCAAGACCTTAGCACAGATACGCAGTATTTT. Amino acids: CASSQQDLSTDTQYF.